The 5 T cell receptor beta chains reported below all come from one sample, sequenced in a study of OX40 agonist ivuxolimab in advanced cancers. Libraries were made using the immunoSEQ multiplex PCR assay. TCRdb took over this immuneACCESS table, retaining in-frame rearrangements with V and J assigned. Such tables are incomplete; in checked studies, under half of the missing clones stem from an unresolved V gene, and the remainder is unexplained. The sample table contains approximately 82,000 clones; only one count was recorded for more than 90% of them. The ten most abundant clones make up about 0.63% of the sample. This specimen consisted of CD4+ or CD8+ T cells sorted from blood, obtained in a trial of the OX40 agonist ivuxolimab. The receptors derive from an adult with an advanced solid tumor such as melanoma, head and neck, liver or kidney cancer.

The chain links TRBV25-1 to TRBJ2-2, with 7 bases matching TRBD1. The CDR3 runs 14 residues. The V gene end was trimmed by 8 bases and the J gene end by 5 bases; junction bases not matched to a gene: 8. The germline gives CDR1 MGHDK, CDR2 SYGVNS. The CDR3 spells CASALTGVTGELFF. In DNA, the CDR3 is TGTGCCAGCGCCCTCACAGGGGTAACCGGGGAGCTGTTTTTT.

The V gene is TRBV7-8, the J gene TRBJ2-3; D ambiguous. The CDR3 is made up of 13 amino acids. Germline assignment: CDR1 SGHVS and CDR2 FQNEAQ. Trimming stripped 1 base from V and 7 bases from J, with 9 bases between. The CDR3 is CASSLEVSYTQYF. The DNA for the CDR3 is TGTGCCAGCAGCTTAGAGGTATCCTATACGCAGTATTTT.

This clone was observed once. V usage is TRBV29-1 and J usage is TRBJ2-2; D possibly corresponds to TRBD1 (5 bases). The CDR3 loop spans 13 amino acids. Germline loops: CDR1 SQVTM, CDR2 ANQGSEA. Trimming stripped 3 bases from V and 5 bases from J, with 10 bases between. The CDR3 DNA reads TGCAGCGTTGACCAACAGGAGACCGGGGAGCTGTTTTTT. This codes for CSVDQQETGELFF.

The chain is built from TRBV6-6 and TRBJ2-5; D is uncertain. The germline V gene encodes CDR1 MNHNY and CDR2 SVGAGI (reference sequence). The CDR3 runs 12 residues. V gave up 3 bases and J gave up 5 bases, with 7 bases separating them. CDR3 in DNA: TGTGCCAGCAGTTATTTTGGGGAGACCCAGTACTTC. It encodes CASSYFGETQYF.

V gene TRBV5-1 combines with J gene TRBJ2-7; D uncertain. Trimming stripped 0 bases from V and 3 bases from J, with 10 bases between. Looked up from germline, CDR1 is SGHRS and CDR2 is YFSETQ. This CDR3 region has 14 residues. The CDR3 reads CASSLEPANYEQYF. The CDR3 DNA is TGCGCCAGCAGCTTGGAGCCAGCGAACTACGAGCAGTACTTC.